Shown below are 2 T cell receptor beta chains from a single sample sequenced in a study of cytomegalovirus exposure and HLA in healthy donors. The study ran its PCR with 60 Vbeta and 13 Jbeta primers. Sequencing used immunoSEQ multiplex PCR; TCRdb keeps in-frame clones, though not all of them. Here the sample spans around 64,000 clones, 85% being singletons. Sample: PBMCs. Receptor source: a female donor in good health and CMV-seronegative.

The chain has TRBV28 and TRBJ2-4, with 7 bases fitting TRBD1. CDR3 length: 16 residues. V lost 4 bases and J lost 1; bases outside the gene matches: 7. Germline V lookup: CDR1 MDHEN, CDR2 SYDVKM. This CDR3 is CASSSITGAAKNIQYF. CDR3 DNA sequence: TGTGCCAGCAGTTCCATCACAGGGGCGGCCAAAAACATTCAGTACTTC.

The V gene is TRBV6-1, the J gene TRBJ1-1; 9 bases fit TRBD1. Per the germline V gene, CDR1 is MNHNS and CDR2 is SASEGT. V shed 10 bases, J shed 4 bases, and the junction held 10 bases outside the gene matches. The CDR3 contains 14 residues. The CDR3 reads CATEPGQGGTEAFF. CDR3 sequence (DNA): TGTGCCACTGAGCCGGGACAGGGAGGCACTGAAGCTTTCTTT.